This T cell receptor (beta chain) is from a study of Ad26.COV2.S vaccination and SARS-CoV-2 variants. The wider study: The Ad26.COV2.S arm of the COV1001 trial was where the donor was placed. Intramuscularly, Ad26.COV2.S was given either once or twice, 56 days apart.

This clone was counted between two and nine times. What it binds is not known. Indicated treatment: 15 to 20 received Ad26.COV2.S at low or high dose, single or two shots; about five received placebo; per-sample allocation not given. Day 63 after the first vaccine or placebo injection was the time point for sampling. Cohort 1b enrolled adults aged 18-55 years in Boston. The V end was cut by 4 bases, the J end by 3 bases, with 4 bases between. CDR1 and CDR2 (germline): MGHDK, SYGVNS. The CDR3 is made up of 11 amino acids. Study results and caveats: Vaccinated and placebo-treated recipients had similar non-spike TCR breadth.

TCRdb keeps only in-frame clones here, not all; method: immunoSEQ multiplex PCR. The sample has about 680,000 clones, 80% to 90% seen once. This clonotype was obtained from a person aged 18-65 years who received the Ad26.COV2.S COVID-19 vaccine or a placebo. The chain carries TRBV25-1 and TRBJ2-7; D is undetermined. The material sequenced was peripheral blood, taken in a trial of Ad26.COV2.S vaccine versus placebo. The CDR3: CASSVGYEQYF. The CDR3 DNA sequence: TGTGCCAGCAGTGTTGGCTACGAGCAGTACTTC.